One and the same sample provided the 25 T cell receptor beta chains below, sequenced in a study of T-cell reconstitution after alpha-beta-depleted transplantation in children. During its preparation, the TCRbeta library received unique molecular identifiers. TCRdb reprocessed the PCR reads with MiXCR, giving one entry per CDR3 protein. Of about 980,000 distinct CDR3 sequences listed, about 29% are singletons. Material: PBMCs, mostly from graft donor cells, obtained 360 days after TCRalphabeta/CD19-depleted stem cell transplant. The receptors derive from a boy less than two years old who had a stem cell transplant for SCID, so the T cells may come from the graft donor.

The V and J genes are TRBV6-1 and TRBJ2-1; 8 nucleotides line up with TRBD2. The germline V gene encodes CDR1 MNHNS and CDR2 SASEGT. The junction had 24 bases not matched to a gene; V was cut back by 3 bases and J by 8 bases. This CDR3 spans 20 amino acids. The CDR3 nucleotides are TGTGCCAGCAGTGAGGTTTGCCCGGGGGGGCTAATCTGGCCCCCCGATGAGCAGTTCTTC. Its translation: CASSEVCPGGLIWPPDEQFF.

The chain employs TRBV10-3 and TRBJ1-1; 8 nucleotides line up with TRBD1. The V segment lost 6 bases and the J segment 1 base; nucleotides outside the gene matches: 4. The CDR3 totals 14 residues. Germline V gives CDR1 ENHRY, CDR2 SYGVKD. The CDR3 loop reads CAIRQGARNTEAFF. CDR3 coding DNA: TGTGCCATCAGGCAGGGGGCGCGGAACACTGAAGCTTTCTTT.

This clonotype has only one observation. This chain uses TRBV30 with TRBJ2-1; TRBD2 might be the D (7 bases). V dropped 2 bases and J dropped 3 bases, with 11 bases sitting between them. The CDR3 sequence is 14 residues long. The germline CDR1 and CDR2 sequences are GTSNPN and SVGIG (reference sequence). Here the CDR3 DNA reads TGTGCCTGGAGTAGGGGGGGGGTCTACAATGAGCAGTTCTTC. It encodes CAWSRGGVYNEQFF.

The CDR3 region is CASSPRGRRDQETQYF. The CDR3 DNA sequence: TGTGCCAGCAGCCCCAGGGGGCGTCGGGACCAAGAGACCCAGTACTTC. The genes are TRBV3-1 and TRBJ2-5; 8 bases fit TRBD1. Germline assignment: CDR1 LGHDT and CDR2 YNNKEL (reference sequence). V lost 4 bases and J lost 0; bases outside the gene matches: 7. The CDR3 loop spans 16 amino acids.

The chain carries TRBV20-1 and TRBJ2-5; tentatively, D is TRBD1 or TRBD2 (5 bases each). The V gene lost 5 bases and the J gene lost 2 bases, with 12 bases spanning the gap. The germline V gene encodes CDR1 DFQATT and CDR2 SNEGSKA (reference sequence). The CDR3 consists of 13 residues. The CDR3 sequence is CSASPGPQETQYF. CDR3 in DNA: TGCAGTGCTTCGCCGGGGCCACAAGAGACCCAGTACTTC.

This clonotype has just a few counts. The CDR3 loop reads CASSLGQAVQPQHF. Written as DNA, the CDR3 is TGTGCCAGCAGTTTAGGGCAGGCTGTCCAGCCCCAGCATTTT. The chain has TRBV12-3 or TRBV12-4 and TRBJ1-5; D is undetermined. The CDR3 sequence is 14 residues long. V shed 1 base and J shed 7 bases, with 11 bases lying between them.

The rearrangement links TRBV5-1 to TRBJ2-4, with 12 bases lining up with TRBD2. After removal of 3 bases from V and 0 bases from J, the junction contained 4 bases not matched to a gene. CDR3 length: 17 amino acids. CDR1 is SGHRS, CDR2 YFSETQ, per germline. The CDR3 nucleotides are TGCGCCAGCAGCTGGGAGACTAGCGGGGGAGCCAAAAACATTCAGTACTTC. This gives the protein CASSWETSGGAKNIQYF. Supplemented by reference TRBV5-1 and TRBJ2-4, the full variable domain reads KAGVTQTPRYLIKTRGQQVTLSCSPISGHRSVSWYQQTPGQGLQFLFEYFSETQRNKGNFPGRFSGRQFSNSRSEMNVSTLELGDSALYLCASSWETSGGAKNIQYFGAGTRLSVL.

The J gene is TRBJ2-1, the V gene TRBV24-1; D ambiguous. The germline V gene encodes CDR1 KGHDR and CDR2 SFDVKD. V lost 4 bases to trimming and J lost 8 bases, with 8 bases between them. The CDR3 extends over 12 amino acids. CDR3 nucleotides: TGTGCCACCAGTGACCCGGCACATGAGCAGTTCTTC. Encoded protein: CATSDPAHEQFF.

This clonotype occurred a few times. The chain joins TRBV6-1 to TRBJ2-3; the match to TRBD1 covers 7 bases. V was pared by 7 bases and J by 4 bases, with 8 bases of the junction left unmatched. The CDR3 has 14 residues. CDR1 and CDR2 from the germline V gene are MNHNS and SASEGT. The CDR3 reads CASTADRVADTQYF. CDR3 in DNA: TGTGCCAGCACCGCCGACAGGGTCGCAGATACGCAGTATTTT.

The rearrangement links TRBV5-6 to TRBJ2-1, with unresolved D. The CDR3 is made up of 16 amino acids. Per germline, CDR1 SGHDT and CDR2 YYEEEE. V shed 4 bases and J shed 0 bases, with 14 bases lying between them. CDR3 loop: CASSPTRQRSYNEQFF. CDR3 nucleotide sequence: TGTGCCAGCAGCCCGACCCGGCAGCGCTCCTACAATGAGCAGTTCTTC.

The chain joins TRBV5-1 to TRBJ2-1, with D maybe TRBD2 (6 bases). V was pared by 2 bases and J by 2 bases, with 14 bases between. CDR3 length equals 16 residues. The germline V gene has CDR1 SGHRS and CDR2 YFSETQ. The CDR3 here is CASSFRRGKTYNEQFF. CDR3 nucleotides: TGCGCCAGCAGCTTTCGCCGGGGGAAAACCTACAATGAGCAGTTCTTC.

As for this clonotype: Its ends do not fully match the called genes, so a read error is possible. The J gene is TRBJ2-1, the V gene TRBV12-3 or TRBV12-4; TRBD1 aligns across 9 bases. The CDR3 has 12 residues. CDR3 sequence: CASRPGQGTFVF. CDR3 DNA sequence: TGTGCCAGCAGACCGGGACAGGGAACTTTCGTCTTC.

This clonotype was seen at least ten times. The CDR3 loop is CASSLAGKVDEQFF. DNA for the CDR3: TGTGCCAGCAGCTTGGCCGGGAAGGTGGATGAGCAGTTCTTC. The chain has TRBV5-6 and TRBJ2-1, with D maybe TRBD2 (5 bases). Germline V CDR1 and CDR2: SGHDT, YYEEEE. V was cut by 0 bases and J by 8 bases, with 12 bases left in between. The CDR3 has 14 residues.

This clonotype was seen only a few times. The chain carries TRBV29-1 and TRBJ2-5; no clear D. The ends were cut back, 6 bases at V and 1 base at J, with 12 bases in the middle. In germline, CDR1 is SQVTM, CDR2 ANQGSEA. CDR3 size: 13 residues. The CDR3 nucleotides read TGCAGCGTGATAAGACTCAGCCAAGAGACCCAGTACTTC. Translation: CSVIRLSQETQYF.

The chain uses TRBV11-1 and TRBJ2-3; no reliable D call. Germline assignment: CDR1 SGHAT and CDR2 FQDESV (reference sequence). CDR3 length equals 14 residues. V was pared by 3 bases and J by 2 bases, with 9 bases between. The CDR3 loop reads CASSLSSVTDTQYF. The CDR3 coding sequence is TGTGCCAGCAGCTTGTCATCGGTCACAGATACGCAGTATTTT.

This clonotype was seen a few times. The chain joins TRBV10-3 to TRBJ1-1; D unresolved. V was clipped by 7 bases and J by 1 base, with 13 bases between them. CDR3 length: 14 amino acids. CDR1 and CDR2 (germline): ENHRY, SYGVKD. CDR3 in DNA: TGTGCCATCAAGCCAAGAACGGAGAACACTGAAGCTTTCTTT. Residues: CAIKPRTENTEAFF.

This clonotype has more than one count but fewer than ten. The J gene is TRBJ2-7, the V gene TRBV12-3 or TRBV12-4; no clear D. Deletions cut 5 bases from V and 6 bases from J, with 14 bases between. The CDR3 totals 13 residues. In DNA form, the CDR3 reads TGTGCCAGCAGTCCGACCATCGTTACCGAGCAGTACTTC. Protein product: CASSPTIVTEQYF.

This clonotype was detected only a few times. V gene TRBV29-1 combines with J gene TRBJ2-2; tentatively, D is TRBD1 or TRBD2 (5 bases each). Per germline, CDR1 SQVTM and CDR2 ANQGSEA. There are 10 residues in the CDR3. The V and J ends lost 7 bases and 6 bases respectively, with 6 bases between them. The CDR3 reads CSGDPGELFF. DNA of the CDR3: TGCAGCGGGGACCCCGGGGAGCTGTTTTTT.

This chain joins TRBV11-2 and TRBJ1-1, with D unclear. The V end was cut by 3 bases, the J end by 0 bases, with 8 bases between. Germline CDR1 and CDR2: SGHAT and FQNNGV. This CDR3 spans 14 amino acids. CDR3: CASSFPLMNTEAFF. CDR3 nucleotides: TGTGCCAGCAGCTTTCCTTTAATGAACACTGAAGCTTTCTTT. The full variable domain, its missing parts supplied by reference TRBV11-2 and TRBJ1-1, is EAGVAQSPRYKIIEKRQSVAFWCNPISGHATLYWYQQILGQGPKLLIQFQNNGVVDDSQLPKDRFSAERLKGVDSTLKIQPAKLEDSAVYLCASSFPLMNTEAFFGQGTRLTVV.

This clonotype was picked up a small number of times. This rearrangement joins TRBV20-1 to TRBJ2-7, with a possible D match to TRBD2 (6 bases). The length of the CDR3 is 13 residues. V shed 2 bases and J shed 2 bases, with 10 bases lying between them. Germline CDR1 is DFQATT and CDR2 is SNEGSKA (reference sequence). In DNA form, the CDR3 reads TGCAGTGCTAGATGGGACTCTGCCTACGAGCAGTACTTC. This translates into CSARWDSAYEQYF.

This chain uses TRBV25-1 with TRBJ2-7; 9 bases line up with TRBD1. V was clipped by 2 bases and J by 3 bases; unmatched bases: 5. Germline lookup yields CDR1 MGHDK and CDR2 SYGVNS. The CDR3 runs 15 residues. CDR3 nucleotide sequence: TGTGCCAGCAGTGAACCGGGACAGGGTTACTACGAGCAGTACTTC. This codes for CASSEPGQGYYEQYF.

The rearrangement links TRBV5-1 to TRBJ1-2; 7 bases agree with TRBD1. The V gene's germline CDR1 is SGHRS and CDR2 YFSETQ. CDR3 length: 15 amino acids. The V gene end was trimmed by 4 bases and the J gene end by 1 base; junction bases not matched to a gene: 7. The CDR3 bases are TGCGCCAGCAGCCTCAATGCAGGGGGTAACTATGGCTACACCTTC. This codes for CASSLNAGGNYGYTF.

The CDR3: CASTSGGGYTEAFF. As DNA, the CDR3 is TGTGCCAGCACCTCCGGTGGGGGATACACTGAAGCTTTCTTT. The chain couples TRBV6-1 to TRBJ1-1; D may be TRBD1 (5 bases). Germline loops: CDR1 MNHNS, CDR2 SASEGT. Trimming left V 7 bases short and J 3 bases short, with 15 bases between. The CDR3 runs to 14 residues.

This clonotype was seen a few times. The chain links TRBV6-4 to TRBJ2-1, with D perhaps TRBD1 (6 bases). The ends were cut back, 6 bases at V and 3 bases at J, with 12 bases in the middle. The CDR3 sequence is 14 residues long. Germline CDR1 and CDR2: MRHNA and SNTAGT. CDR3 sequence reads: CASRRQVGYNEQFF. The CDR3 DNA follows: TGTGCCAGCAGGCGACAGGTTGGCTACAATGAGCAGTTCTTC.

The J gene is TRBJ2-7, the V gene TRBV29-1; no clear D gene. V lost 4 bases and J 3 bases, leaving 7 bases between the germline ends. The CDR3 extends over 11 amino acids. The V gene's germline CDR1 is SQVTM and CDR2 ANQGSEA. Written as DNA, the CDR3 is TGCAGCGTTGCCGCAGGCTACGAGCAGTACTTC. Amino acids: CSVAAGYEQYF.